This TCR beta chain was obtained from a study of cytotoxic CD8 clonotypes in ibrutinib-treated CLL. Study conclusions and caveats: Public clonotypes were rare and shrank or held steady on treatment. Clonality went up at the time of ibrutinib response, stayed stable in sustained remission, and later dropped back toward its baseline level at progression.

As to this clone: Its antigen is as yet unknown.

Profiled with immunoSEQ multiplex PCR; TCRdb holds only in-frame clones, not every one. Of 190,000 or so clones listed, around three quarters were seen once; the top ten hold 13%. The CDR3 totals 14 residues. Germline loops: CDR1 MNHEY, CDR2 SMNVEV (reference sequence). V lost 8 bases and J 0 bases, leaving 13 bases between the germline ends. The sequence derives from a human donor with chronic lymphocytic leukemia. Sequenced material: PBMCs, taken after 24 months of ibrutinib treatment. The chain employs TRBV27 and TRBJ1-2; D gene unclear. The CDR3 protein is CASHSSGSNYGYTF. CDR3 coding DNA: TGTGCCAGCCACTCGTCGGGGTCTAACTATGGCTACACCTTC.